One and the same sample provided the 9 T cell receptor beta chains below, sequenced in a study of T cells after yellow fever vaccination. MiXCR, run by TCRdb on the 5' RACE reads, gives a single entry per CDR3 protein. The repertoire holds about 63,000 distinct CDR3 sequences, 7.4% seen once, with 30% to 45% in the top ten. The sequences come from CD8+ T cells sorted from PBMCs, collected 15 days after the yellow fever booster vaccination. All receptors derive from a man aged 25 to 40 who received the YFV17D yellow fever vaccine.

There are many counts of this clonotype. The gene calls are TRBV27 and TRBJ2-7, with unresolved D. The CDR3 is 14 residues long. The ends were cut back, 3 bases at V and 4 bases at J, with 13 bases in the middle. Germline CDR1 and CDR2: MNHEY and SMNVEV (reference sequence). For the CDR3, the DNA is TGTGCCAGCAGTTTTACTGGAAACGGGTACGAGCAGTACTTC. This translates into CASSFTGNGYEQYF.

Remarks on this clonotype: A single base separates this from a much larger clone, so it may be a read error. The gene calls are TRBV6-1 and TRBJ2-1; 10 positions agree with TRBD2. The germline V gene encodes CDR1 MNHNS and CDR2 SASEGT. The CDR3 loop spans 14 amino acids. The CDR3 spells CAGSLAGVYNEQFF. The DNA of the CDR3 is TGTGCCGGCAGTCTAGCGGGAGTATACAATGAGCAGTTCTTC.

This clonotype was observed many times. This chain joins TRBV11-2 and TRBJ2-1; no clear D gene. The CDR3 has 12 residues. In germline, CDR1 is SGHAT, CDR2 FQNNGV. V lost 5 bases, J lost 8 bases, and 10 bases lay in between. This chain's CDR3 is CASSLRVDEQFF. Here the CDR3 DNA reads TGTGCCAGCAGCCTCCGGGTCGATGAGCAGTTCTTC.

This clonotype was detected many times. The chain links TRBV9 to TRBJ1-1; no clear D gene. The CDR3 is 13 amino acids. Germline V gene lookup returns CDR1 SGDLS and CDR2 YYNGEE. V lost 0 bases and J 5 bases, leaving 8 bases between the germline ends. The DNA of the CDR3 is TGTGCCAGCAGCGTAGCTCGGGGAACTGAAGCTTTCTTT. As protein: CASSVARGTEAFF.

On this clonotype itself: Since a much larger clone is just one base distant, this may be a read error. The chain links TRBV7-6 to TRBJ2-7; TRBD1 is a possible D gene (6 bases). The germline V gene has CDR1 SGHVS and CDR2 FNYEAQ. The CDR3 spans 14 residues. V dropped 5 bases and J dropped 5 bases, with 16 bases sitting between them. The CDR3 spells CASSPGRGKDEQYF. DNA of the CDR3: TGTGCCAGCAGCCCGGGCAGGGGAAAGGACGAGCAGTACTTC.

The chain couples TRBV3-1 to TRBJ2-3; D gene ambiguous. Germline V gene data show CDR1 as LGHDT and CDR2 as YNNKEL (reference sequence). The CDR3 is 14 amino acids. Between the trimmed V and J ends, which lost 3 bases and 1 base, there was a span of 8 bases. CDR3: CASSQGTGTDTQYF. CDR3 nucleotides: TGTGCCAGCAGCCAGGGAACTGGCACAGATACGCAGTATTTT.

This clonotype was seen at least ten times. The CDR3 loop is CASSQETYGPDTQYF. For the CDR3, the DNA is TGTGCCAGCAGCCAAGAAACATACGGTCCAGATACGCAGTATTTT. The V call is TRBV4-2, the J call TRBJ2-3; D gene ambiguous. The CDR3 has 15 residues. The germline V gene encodes CDR1 LGHNA and CDR2 YNFKEQ. V lost 0 bases and J 4 bases, leaving 11 bases between the germline ends.

In regard to this clonotype: A read error may be the cause here, since a much bigger clone is one base away. The genes are TRBV4-3 and TRBJ2-1; D gene ambiguous. Trimming shortened V by 4 bases and J by 8 bases, and 15 bases separated the two germline ends. Germline loops: CDR1 LGHNA, CDR2 YSLEER. The CDR3 loop spans 14 amino acids. CDR3 DNA sequence: TGCGCCAGCAGCCCCTGGACGAAGCACGATGAGCAGTTCTTC. Translating gives CASSPWTKHDEQFF.

This clonotype was observed a few times. The chain recombines TRBV19 with TRBJ1-1; 7 positions agree with TRBD1. CDR3 length equals 13 residues. With 4 bases clipped from V and 5 bases from J, the junction kept 4 bases outside the gene matches. CDR1 is LNHDA and CDR2 is SQIVND in the germline V gene (reference sequence). CDR3 DNA sequence: TGTGCCAGTAGTACGACAGGGAGGACTGAAGCTTTCTTT. Amino acids: CASSTTGRTEAFF.